This T cell receptor (beta chain) was retrieved from a study of shared clonotypes between healthy human individuals. Several immunoSEQ plates received, in even portions, the genomic DNA of each subset. Assay used: immunoSEQ multiplex PCR; TCRdb lists only in-frame clones, some missing. The profile shows 1 million to 1.3 million clones, 75% to 85% of them singletons. Trimming took off 6 bases at V and 3 bases at J, with 12 bases between the two ends. This CDR3 region has 14 residues. Germline lookup yields CDR1 SNHLY and CDR2 FYNNEI. Source material: memory CD4+ T cells from PBMCs. As to subset: CD45RA-negative fraction. This receptor was taken from a man aged 18 to 29 in good health. Some clones in this sample may be carry-over from other donors' samples. V is TRBV2 and J is TRBJ1-3; a weak D match, TRBD1 (6 bases). In DNA form, the CDR3 reads TGTGCCAGCAGGGCTGAGGGGGGTGGAAACACCATATATTTT. Translation: CASRAEGGGNTIYF. The variable domain in full, with the rest retrieved from reference TRBV2 and TRBJ1-3, is EPEVTQTPSHQVTQMGQEVILRCVPISNHLYFYWYRQILGQKVEFLVSFYNNEISEKSEIFDDQFSVERPDGSNFTLKIRSTKLEDSAMYFCASRAEGGGNTIYFGEGSWLTVV.